The 2 T cell receptor beta chains listed next were all sequenced from one sample in a study of T cell repertoires in cytomegalovirus infection. TCRdb reprocessed the reads via MiXCR and lists one record per CDR3 protein. The sample lists about 920,000 distinct CDR3 sequences, around 32% occurring once. These TCRs are of unknown antigen specificity. The material sequenced was cultured CD8+ T cells from PBMCs, taken from culture after CMV antigen stimulation. Receptor source: a human donor in good health (CMV status not recorded). Some clones in this sample may be carry-over from other donors' samples.

The V and J genes are TRBV19 and TRBJ1-2; no clear D. Trimming pared 5 bases from V and 2 bases from J, leaving 12 bases between. The germline V gene encodes CDR1 LNHDA and CDR2 SQIVND (reference sequence). The CDR3 covers 14 residues. The CDR3 protein is CASSSDTRNYGYTF. CDR3 nucleotide sequence: TGTGCCAGTAGTTCAGACACAAGGAACTATGGCTACACCTTC. The full variable domain, completed using reference TRBV19 and TRBJ1-2, is DGGITQSPKYLFRKEGQNVTLSCEQNLNHDAMYWYRQDPGQGLRLIYYSQIVNDFQKGDIAEGYSVSREKKESFPLTVTSAQKNPTAFYLCASSSDTRNYGYTFGSGTRLTVV.

The chain joins TRBV6-2 or TRBV6-3 to TRBJ2-5, with 8 bases lining up with TRBD2. V lost 9 bases and J lost 2; bases outside the gene matches: 8. The germline V gene encodes CDR1 MNHEY and CDR2 SVGEGT. There are 14 residues in the CDR3. In DNA, the CDR3 is TGTGCCAGTCTCGTTCGGGGGGGTCAAGAGACCCAGTACTTC. Translated: CASLVRGGQETQYF.